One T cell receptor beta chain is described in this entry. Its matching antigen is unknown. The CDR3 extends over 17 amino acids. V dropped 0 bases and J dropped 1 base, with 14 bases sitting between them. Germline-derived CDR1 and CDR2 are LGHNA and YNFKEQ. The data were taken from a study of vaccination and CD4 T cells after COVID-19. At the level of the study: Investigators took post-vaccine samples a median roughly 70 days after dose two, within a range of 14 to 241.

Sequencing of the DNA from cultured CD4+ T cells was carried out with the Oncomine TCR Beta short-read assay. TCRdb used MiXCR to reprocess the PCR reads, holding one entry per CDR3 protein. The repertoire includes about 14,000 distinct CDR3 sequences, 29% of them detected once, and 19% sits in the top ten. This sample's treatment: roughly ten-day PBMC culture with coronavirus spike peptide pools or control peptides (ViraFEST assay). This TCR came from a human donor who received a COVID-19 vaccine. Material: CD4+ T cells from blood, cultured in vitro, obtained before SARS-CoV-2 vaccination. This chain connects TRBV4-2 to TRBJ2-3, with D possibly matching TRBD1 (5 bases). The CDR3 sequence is CASSQESIVRGTDTQYF. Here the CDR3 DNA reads TGTGCCAGCAGCCAAGAGTCGATTGTCAGGGGCACAGATACGCAGTATTTT.